The clone carrying this TCR beta chain was counted only a few times. Its antigen is currently unknown. Germline V gives CDR1 DFQATT, CDR2 SNEGSKA (reference sequence). The length of the CDR3 is 15 residues. J lost 7 bases, V lost 1 base, and 11 bases had no gene match. The sample originates from a study of response to subunit inactivated influenza vaccine. Study-level results: The authors suggested that every seasonal influenza vaccination recruits few new T cells.

Each CDR3 protein is one row after TCRdb ran MiXCR on the RT-PCR reads. The table lists about 240,000 distinct CDR3 sequences, less than 15% of them singletons. V gene TRBV20-1 combines with J gene TRBJ2-7; the match to TRBD2 covers 9 bases. The specimen comprised non-naive T cells sorted from PBMCs, sampled approximately 15 days before vaccination. The sequence was collected from a man aged 50 or older who received an inactivated influenza vaccine. The CDR3 sequence is CSARALASGGWEQYF. CDR3 bases: TGCAGTGCTAGAGCCCTGGCCAGCGGGGGGTGGGAGCAGTACTTC.